The 19 T cell receptor beta chains below all came from one sample that was sequenced in a study of radiotherapy plus CTLA-4 blockade in lung cancer. Some clones are missing from TCRdb's copy, which holds only in-frame ones; the method was immunoSEQ multiplex PCR. The repertoire holds 78,000 or so clones, around nine tenths seen once, with around 0.87% in the top ten. Material: peripheral blood, obtained from a patient treated with radiotherapy plus ipilimumab. The receptors originated from a human donor with non-small cell lung cancer who had stable disease on radiotherapy plus ipilimumab.

The rearrangement joins TRBV4-2 to TRBJ1-5, with D unresolved. The germline CDR1 and CDR2 sequences are LGHNA and YNFKEQ. Trimming removed 1 base from V and 4 bases from J, with 14 bases in between. CDR3 length: 16 amino acids. CDR3: CASSQVLGRPNQPQHF. CDR3 nucleotides: TGTGCCAGCAGCCAAGTACTGGGGAGGCCAAATCAGCCCCAGCATTTT.

This rearrangement joins TRBV5-1 to TRBJ2-1; D remains ambiguous. The V end lost 5 bases, the J end lost 1 base, and 16 bases lay between the germline ends. The CDR3 loop spans 16 amino acids. Germline assignment: CDR1 SGHRS and CDR2 YFSETQ. The CDR3 sequence is CASSPRPLLSYNEQFF. The DNA of the CDR3 is TGCGCCAGCAGTCCCCGACCCCTACTTTCCTACAATGAGCAGTTCTTC.

A word on this clone: One end of the junction is discordant with germline, which a read error may explain. Other DNA sequences in this specimen translate into the identical CDR3. The chain carries TRBV5-1 and TRBJ2-3, with a possible D match to TRBD1 (5 bases). Germline CDR1 and CDR2: SGHRS and YFSETQ. This CDR3 contains 18 residues. The CDR3 is CASSLPLGRTSSTDTQYF. CDR3 bases: TGCGCCAGTAGCTTGCCCTTAGGACGGACATCTAGCACAGATACGCAGTATTTT.

The chain recombines TRBV10-1 with TRBJ2-7; 8 bases are shared with TRBD2. CDR1 is WNHNN, CDR2 SYGVQD, per germline (reference sequence). With V trimmed by 4 bases and J by 5 bases, 16 bases remained unmatched. The CDR3 is 17 residues long. The CDR3 spells CASSVNVAGISSNEQYF. The CDR3, as DNA: TGCGCCAGCAGTGTCAATGTAGCGGGAATCTCTTCTAACGAGCAGTACTTC.

CDR3: CASSLGRAASSYNEQFF. CDR3 coding DNA: TGTGCCAGCAGCTTAGGGAGGGCGGCAAGCTCCTACAATGAGCAGTTCTTC. The rearrangement links TRBV11-3 to TRBJ2-1; D possibly corresponds to TRBD2 (6 bases). Germline-derived CDR1 and CDR2 are SGHNT and YENEEA. The CDR3 runs 17 residues. The germline V and J ends were trimmed by 1 base and 0 bases, with 13 bases remaining between them.

V gene TRBV5-1 combines with J gene TRBJ2-7, with 9 nucleotides matching TRBD2. The germline gives CDR1 SGHRS, CDR2 YFSETQ. V was clipped by 4 bases and J by 0 bases; unmatched bases: 5. CDR3 length equals 15 residues. The CDR3 nucleotides read TGCGCCAGCAGCCCGGGACTAGCCCGCTCCTACGAGCAGTACTTC. Translating gives CASSPGLARSYEQYF.

This clone has a handful of counts. The gene calls are TRBV10-3 and TRBJ2-2, with TRBD1 identical over 7 bases. V gave up 6 bases and J gave up 2 bases; unmatched junction bases: 6. The CDR3 is 15 residues long. Germline CDR1 is ENHRY and CDR2 is SYGVKD. This chain's CDR3 is CAIRAGTDNTGELFF. CDR3 nucleotide sequence: TGTGCCATCAGAGCCGGGACAGACAACACCGGGGAGCTGTTTTTT.

The chain uses TRBV7-9 and TRBJ1-5; D call uncertain. The CDR3 loop spans 14 amino acids. Trimming stripped 5 bases from V and 4 bases from J, with 12 bases between. CDR1 and CDR2 (germline): SEHNR, FQNEAQ (reference sequence). The CDR3 is CASSPPRQNQPQHF. The CDR3 nucleotides read TGTGCCAGCAGCCCCCCGCGGCAAAATCAGCCCCAGCATTTT.

V and J are TRBV5-5 and TRBJ2-6; no definite D call. The V end was cut by 4 bases, the J end by 0 bases, with 8 bases between. The length of the CDR3 is 15 residues. The germline V gene has CDR1 SGHKS and CDR2 YYEKEE (reference sequence). CDR3 loop: CASSLRSSGANVLTF. The CDR3 region has the DNA TGTGCCAGCAGCCTGAGATCCTCTGGGGCCAACGTCCTGACTTTC. Using reference TRBV5-5 and TRBJ2-6 for the parts outside the CDR3, the full variable domain is DAGVTQSPTHLIKTRGQQVTLRCSPISGHKSVSWYQQVLGQGPQFIFQYYEKEERGRGNFPDRFSARQFPNYSSELNVNALLLGDSALYLCASSLRSSGANVLTFGAGSRLTVL.

This clone appeared once. This chain links TRBV5-1 with TRBJ2-1; possibly TRBD1 for D (6 bases). CDR3 length: 13 amino acids. The germline V gene has CDR1 SGHRS and CDR2 YFSETQ. Trimming took 0 bases from V and 9 from J, leaving 10 bases between them. For the CDR3, the DNA is TGCGCCAGCAGCTTGGCTAGGGGGAGTGAGCAGTTCTTC. Residues: CASSLARGSEQFF.

J is TRBJ1-2 and V is TRBV28; a weak D match, TRBD1 (5 bases). CDR3 length: 12 residues. CDR1 MDHEN and CDR2 SYDVKM come from the germline V gene. The V gene lost 3 bases and the J gene lost 8 bases, with 10 bases spanning the gap. CDR3 region: CASSFRGAGYTF. As DNA, the CDR3 is TGTGCCAGCAGTTTTAGAGGGGCGGGCTACACCTTC.

V and J are TRBV2 and TRBJ1-3; D unresolved. The germline V and J ends were trimmed by 6 bases and 2 bases, with 5 bases remaining between them. The length of the CDR3 is 12 residues. Germline loops: CDR1 SNHLY, CDR2 FYNNEI. The CDR3, as DNA: TGTGCCAGCAGGGAGGCTGGAAACACCATATATTTT. Its translation is CASREAGNTIYF.

The chain joins TRBV5-1 to TRBJ2-1; 8 nucleotides match TRBD2. Per germline, CDR1 SGHRS and CDR2 YFSETQ. The V segment lost 4 bases and the J segment 7 bases; nucleotides outside the gene matches: 13. The CDR3 contains 16 residues. CDR3 amino acids: CASSPPGAGGGNEQFF. CDR3 DNA sequence: TGCGCCAGCAGCCCTCCGGGCGCGGGGGGAGGAAATGAGCAGTTCTTC.

V usage is TRBV29-1 and J usage is TRBJ2-5; 9 nucleotides align to TRBD2. With V trimmed by 1 base and J by 4 bases, 4 bases remained unmatched. In germline, CDR1 is SQVTM, CDR2 ANQGSEA. The CDR3 is 14 amino acids. The CDR3 sequence is CSVEGTSGLETQYF. CDR3 nucleotide sequence: TGCAGCGTTGAAGGCACTAGCGGGTTAGAGACCCAGTACTTC.

This clone was seen only once. The chain combines TRBV7-2 with TRBJ2-7, with D perhaps TRBD1 (5 bases). Germline V CDR1 and CDR2: SGHTA, FQGNSA. Deletions cut 4 bases from V and 2 bases from J, with 9 bases between. There are 13 residues in the CDR3. As DNA, the CDR3 is TGTGCCAGCAGCTCACGACAGACCTACGAGCAGTACTTC. Its translation: CASSSRQTYEQYF.

The CDR3 region has the DNA TGTGCCAGTAGTATAACATCGGACAGGGAAGCTTTCTTT. Its protein is CASSITSDREAFF. The chain employs TRBV19 and TRBJ1-1, with TRBD1 matching 7 bases. Germline CDR1 LNHDA, CDR2 SQIVND (reference sequence). V was pared by 2 bases and J by 8 bases, with 5 bases of the junction left unmatched. CDR3 length: 13 residues.

The rearrangement links TRBV19 to TRBJ1-2, with D perhaps TRBD1 (6 bases). Trimming took off 6 bases at V and 1 base at J, with 21 bases between the two ends. The CDR3 contains 17 residues. Per germline, CDR1 LNHDA and CDR2 SQIVND (reference sequence). The CDR3 DNA follows: TGTGCCAGTAGGACTCAATGGGGCAGGGGTGGTAACTATGGCTACACCTTC. Translating it yields CASRTQWGRGGNYGYTF.

Written as DNA, the CDR3 is TGTGCTAGTGGTTCCGGGGATTTCCAGGGCTACACCTTC. This gives the protein CASGSGDFQGYTF. The chain carries TRBV12-5 and TRBJ1-2; no definite D call. CDR3 size: 13 residues. The germline CDR1 and CDR2 sequences are LGHNT and FRNRAP. Trimming took 4 bases from V and 8 from J, leaving 14 bases between them. The variable domain in full, completed from reference TRBV12-5 and TRBJ1-2, reads DARVTQTPRHKVTEMGQEVTMRCQPILGHNTVFWYRQTMMQGLELLAYFRNRAPLDDSGMPKDRFSAEMPDATLATLKIQPSEPRDSAVYFCASGSGDFQGYTFGSGTRLTVV.

The chain carries TRBV7-2 and TRBJ1-6; 10 bases match TRBD1. CDR1 and CDR2 (germline): SGHTA, FQGNSA. This CDR3 has 13 residues. Trimming took 1 base from V and 14 from J; bases not matched to a gene: 2. The CDR3 region is CASSLGGTGALHF. CDR3 sequence (DNA): TGTGCCAGCAGCTTAGGGGGGACAGGGGCCCTCCACTTT.